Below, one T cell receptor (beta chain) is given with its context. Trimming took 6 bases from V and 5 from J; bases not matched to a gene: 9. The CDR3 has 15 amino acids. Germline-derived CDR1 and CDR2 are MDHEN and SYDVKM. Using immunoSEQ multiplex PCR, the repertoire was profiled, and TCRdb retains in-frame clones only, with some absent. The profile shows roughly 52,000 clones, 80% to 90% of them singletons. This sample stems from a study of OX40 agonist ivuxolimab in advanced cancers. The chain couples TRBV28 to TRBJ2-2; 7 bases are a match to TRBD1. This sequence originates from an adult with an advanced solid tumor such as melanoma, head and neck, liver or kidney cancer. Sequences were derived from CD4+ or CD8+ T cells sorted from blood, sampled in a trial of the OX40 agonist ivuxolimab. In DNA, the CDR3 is TGTGCCAGCAGCTGGACAGGCGACCCTACCGGGGAGCTGTTTTTT. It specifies CASSWTGDPTGELFF.